A selection of T cell receptor beta chains follows, all from one sample in a study of cytomegalovirus exposure and HLA in healthy donors. The repertoire was sequenced with immunoSEQ multiplex PCR; TCRdb's copy has only in-frame clones and lacks some. The sample has 200,000 to 250,000 clones. Sequencing was done on a sample of PBMCs. The origin of the receptors is a girl aged 2 to 9 in good health and CMV-seropositive. Both conserved end residues are part of each CDR3. A D gene is named only where the DNA matches it firmly.

v_gene	j_gene	d_gene	CDR3aa	CDR3nt
TRBV27	TRBJ2-3	-	CASSNTQGIGTDTQYF	TGTGCCAGCAGCAACACACAGGGTATAGGCACAGATACGCAGTATTTT
TRBV19	TRBJ2-2	-	CASRGGNFNTGELFF	TGTGCCAGTAGGGGAGGTAACTTCAACACCGGGGAGCTGTTTTTT
TRBV29-1	TRBJ2-5	TRBD1	CSAGEQGAQTQYF	TGCAGCGCCGGGGAGCAGGGGGCACAGACCCAGTACTTC
TRBV28	TRBJ1-2	-	CASSGVTETNYGYTF	TGTGCCAGCAGTGGGGTGACAGAGACTAACTATGGCTACACCTTC
TRBV4-1	TRBJ2-7	-	CASSRVLGSGYEQYF	TGCGCCAGCAGCCGAGTACTAGGGAGTGGCTACGAGCAGTACTTC
TRBV4-1	TRBJ2-7	TRBD2	CASSQVAGTSGIYEQYF	TGCGCCAGCAGCCAAGTGGCTGGGACTAGCGGGATCTACGAGCAGTACTTC
TRBV5-1	TRBJ2-5	TRBD2	CASSLAGLAGGPISPELVSGTQYF	TGCGCCAGCAGCTTGGCAGGACTAGCGGGAGGGCCTATATCTCCTGAATTAGTCTCTGGGACCCAGTACTTC
TRBV25-1	TRBJ2-1	-	CASSDPYKEQFF	TGTGCCAGCAGTGATCCGTATAAAGAGCAGTTCTTC
TRBV7-7	TRBJ2-2	TRBD1	CASSVGQGNTGELFF	TGTGCTAGCAGCGTGGGACAGGGTAACACCGGGGAGCTGTTTTTT
TRBV2	TRBJ2-3	TRBD2	CASNNWGGDTDTQYF	TGTGCCAGCAACAACTGGGGGGGAGACACAGATACGCAGTATTTT
TRBV15	TRBJ1-4	TRBD1	CATTGTDEKLFF	TGTGCCACCACCGGGACAGATGAAAAACTGTTTTTT
TRBV6-1	TRBJ2-7	TRBD1	CAAVPGTGVHEQYF	TGTGCCGCGGTTCCCGGGACAGGGGTCCACGAGCAGTACTTC
TRBV30	TRBJ2-1	-	CAWSTIRGQHLSNEQFF	TGTGCCTGGAGTACAATCAGAGGCCAACATCTTAGCAATGAGCAGTTCTTC
TRBV7-2	TRBJ2-2	TRBD2	CASSLGLAVGGLFF	TGTGCCAGCAGCTTAGGGCTAGCGGTGGGAGGGCTGTTTTTT
TRBV5-1	TRBJ2-3	-	CASSLNSGATDTQYF	TGCGCCAGCAGCCTAAATAGCGGAGCCACAGATACGCAGTATTTT
TRBV7-8	TRBJ2-1	-	CASSFSLYNEQFF	TGTGCCAGCAGCTTTTCTCTTTACAATGAGCAGTTCTTC
TRBV28	TRBJ1-3	-	CASSNQGSGNTIYF	TGTGCCAGCAGTAATCAGGGCTCTGGAAACACCATATATTTT
TRBV10-3	TRBJ2-7	TRBD1	CAISEAQGGPYEQYF	TGTGCCATCAGCGAAGCACAGGGGGGTCCCTACGAGCAGTACTTC
TRBV7-9	TRBJ2-1	TRBD2	CASSQTSGSLSYNEQFF	TGTGCCAGCAGCCAGACTAGCGGGAGTTTGTCCTACAATGAGCAGTTCTTC
TRBV18	TRBJ1-1	-	CASSPRTTENTEAFF	TGTGCCAGCTCACCACGGACGACAGAGAACACTGAAGCTTTCTTT
TRBV5-1	TRBJ2-1	TRBD2	CASSLRLAGLNEQFF	TGCGCCAGCAGCTTGAGGTTAGCGGGATTGAATGAGCAGTTCTTC
TRBV7-9	TRBJ2-7	TRBD1	CASSGQANSYEQYF	TGTGCCAGCAGCGGACAGGCGAACTCCTACGAGCAGTACTTC
TRBV2	TRBJ2-1	-	CASSDLPGELTTEQFF	TGTGCCAGCAGTGACCTACCGGGAGAACTAACCACTGAGCAGTTCTTC
TRBV7-9	TRBJ1-1	TRBD1	CASSFLRQGNTEAFF	TGTGCCAGTAGCTTTCTAAGACAGGGCAACACTGAAGCTTTCTTT
TRBV30	TRBJ2-7	TRBD2	CAWMGGDSPYEQYF	TGTGCCTGGATGGGGGGGGATTCTCCCTACGAGCAGTACTTC
TRBV19	TRBJ1-5	-	CASSIPRQPQHF	TGTGCCAGTAGTATTCCTCGTCAGCCCCAGCATTTT
TRBV11-2	TRBJ1-2	-	CASSADPGGRAYGYTF	TGTGCCAGCAGCGCAGATCCCGGGGGGCGCGCCTATGGCTACACCTTC
TRBV6-5	TRBJ1-1	-	CASSYRGNTEAFF	TGTGCCAGCAGTTACCGCGGAAACACTGAAGCTTTCTTT
TRBV7-9	TRBJ2-6	-	CASSLPDVLTF	TGTGCCAGCAGCTTACCAGACGTCCTGACTTTC
TRBV5-1	TRBJ1-5	-	CASSLGSSNQPQHF	TGCGCCAGCAGCTTGGGCAGTAGCAATCAGCCCCAGCATTTT
TRBV28	TRBJ1-4	-	CASSLGQGFGKLFF	TGTGCCAGCAGTTTGGGCCAGGGATTCGGAAAACTGTTTTTT
TRBV18	TRBJ2-3	TRBD2	CASSPPPGLAGSDTQYF	TGTGCCAGCTCACCACCCCCGGGACTAGCGGGATCAGATACGCAGTATTTT
TRBV11-2	TRBJ2-7	-	CASSPLAMSRYEQYF	TGTGCCAGCAGCCCACTAGCTATGAGCCGTTACGAGCAGTACTTC
TRBV2	TRBJ1-2	-	CASFSTASNYGYTF	TGTGCCAGCTTTTCTACTGCATCTAACTATGGCTACACCTTC
TRBV10-3	TRBJ2-1	TRBD1	CAISESSGQDNEQFF	TGTGCCATCAGTGAAAGCTCGGGACAGGACAATGAGCAGTTCTTC
TRBV27	TRBJ1-4	-	CASSPREGEKLFF	TGTGCCAGCAGCCCCCGGGAGGGAGAAAAACTGTTTTTT
TRBV4-2	TRBJ2-3	TRBD2	CASSQDESGGPLIGDTQYF	TGTGCCAGCAGCCAAGATGAATCGGGAGGGCCATTAATTGGGGATACGCAGTATTTT
TRBV29-1	TRBJ2-5	TRBD1	CSVDAGTEKETQYF	TGCAGCGTGGATGCCGGGACAGAGAAGGAGACCCAGTACTTC
TRBV10-2	TRBJ2-7	TRBD2	CASSDSGSPYEQYF	TGCGCCAGCAGTGATAGCGGGAGTCCCTACGAGCAGTACTTC
TRBV5-6	TRBJ2-7	TRBD1	CASSYTTGTAYEQYF	TGTGCCAGCAGCTACACGACCGGGACAGCCTACGAGCAGTACTTC
TRBV25-1	TRBJ1-2	TRBD1	CASSVDRAEGYTF	TGTGCCAGCAGTGTAGACAGGGCGGAGGGCTACACCTTC
TRBV19	TRBJ2-1	TRBD2	CASRPIPGTSGLSSYNEQFF	TGTGCCAGTAGACCAATCCCCGGGACTAGCGGGCTTAGCTCCTACAATGAGCAGTTCTTC
TRBV6-5	TRBJ1-6	-	CASSYSSRRDSPLHF	TGTGCCAGCAGTTACTCGAGCAGGAGGGATTCACCCCTCCACTTT
TRBV9	TRBJ2-7	TRBD2	CASSALAGVGEQYF	TGTGCCAGCAGCGCCTTAGCGGGAGTAGGGGAGCAGTACTTC
TRBV29-1	TRBJ1-2	-	CSVDREGRSYGYTF	TGCAGCGTTGACAGGGAAGGCAGGAGCTATGGCTACACCTTC
TRBV11-2	TRBJ2-7	-	CASSFGGSYEQYF	TGTGCCAGCAGCTTCGGGGGATCCTACGAGCAGTACTTC
TRBV27	TRBJ2-1	TRBD2	CASSSHATGLAGPRTYNEQFF	TGTGCCAGCAGTTCGCACGCCACCGGACTAGCGGGACCCAGAACCTACAATGAGCAGTTCTTC
TRBV5-6	TRBJ1-1	-	CASSTALNTEAFF	TGTGCCAGCAGCACCGCGCTGAACACTGAAGCTTTCTTT
TRBV5-6	TRBJ2-3	-	CASSLGLATDTQYF	TGTGCCAGCAGCTTGGGCCTAGCGACAGATACGCAGTATTTT
TRBV11-2	TRBJ2-7	TRBD1	CASSLVGTEPYEQYF	TGTGCCAGCAGCTTAGTTGGGACAGAACCCTACGAGCAGTACTTC
TRBV7-9	TRBJ2-3	-	CASTSVGEDTQYF	TGTGCCAGCACCTCCGTCGGGGAAGATACGCAGTATTTT
TRBV13	TRBJ2-2	TRBD2	CASSLGGTSGPWGELFF	TGTGCCAGCAGCTTAGGCGGGACTAGCGGACCCTGGGGGGAGCTGTTTTTT
TRBV9	TRBJ1-2	-	CASSVDSAQYGYTF	TGTGCCAGCAGCGTAGACTCCGCACAGTATGGCTACACCTTC
TRBV12-2	TRBJ2-7	-	CASRPRPLSLCSYEQYF	TGTGCAAGTCGCCCCCGCCCTCTATCGCTATGCTCCTACGAGCAGTACTTC
TRBV28	TRBJ2-4	TRBD1	CASRRDRGSKNIQYF	TGTGCCAGCAGGCGGGACAGGGGGTCCAAAAACATTCAGTACTTC
TRBV9	TRBJ2-7	-	CASSVGNSAGDEQYF	TGTGCCAGCAGCGTAGGGAATAGTGCAGGGGACGAGCAGTACTTC
TRBV30	TRBJ1-2	TRBD1	CAWRTVQGRSNYGYTF	TGTGCCTGGAGAACTGTACAGGGGAGATCTAACTATGGCTACACCTTC
TRBV28	TRBJ2-5	TRBD2	CASSTSGRGQETQYF	TGTGCCAGCAGTACTAGCGGGAGAGGTCAAGAGACCCAGTACTTC
TRBV19	TRBJ2-3	-	CASSDASRGTQYF	TGTGCCAGTAGCGACGCTAGTCGGGGTACGCAGTATTTT